This section outlines one T cell receptor (beta chain) sequence together with its context. The sample holds many counts of this clonotype. There is no known antigen for this receptor. No much larger clonotype is one base removed from it; base qualities were not supplied. The germline V gene (reference sequence) gives CDR1 as LNHDA and CDR2 as SQIVND. CDR3 length: 14 amino acids, cysteine to phenylalanine. Only CDR3 DNA remains: 42 bases, in frame from the first base. V drops 10 bases and J drops 7 bases, leaving 20 bases in between. This sample was included in a study of breast tumors, draining lymph nodes, adjacent tissues (dated by TCRdb to the mid-2010s). In terms of the full investigation: In breast cancer patients, the study compared the TCR beta repertoires of tumor, adjacent nontumor tissue and axillary lymph nodes. In human breast cancer, the study set out to evaluate how tumor, surrounding tissue and draining lymph node repertoires relate to one another and whether T cells may move between these sites. Overall results and qualifications from the work: Tumor T-cell repertoires showed less diversity than lymph node repertoires and more diversity than nontumor tissue repertoires, and tumor T-cell repertoires showed preferential V and J gene usage. The conclusion that tumor T cells originate in lymph nodes was presented as consistent with a hypothesis rather than as directly demonstrated. The similarity between tumor and nontumor tissue repertoires was significantly greater in luminal-like breast cancer than in basal-like breast cancer. The data were judged consistent with most tumor T cells deriving from the lymph node and then expanding within tumor tissue.

The lymph node samples were taken from the axillary draining lymph nodes of breast cancer patients. This sample was sequenced with an Illumina HiSeq 2000. TCR beta chain libraries were generated through multiplex PCR amplification. The amplified TCR beta chain products were analyzed by high-throughput sequencing. TCRdb took the public reads, trimmed them with fastp at Q25, ran MiXCR for clone calling and kept in-frame beta chains. Entries are consolidated by CDR3 protein sequence, retaining the most common genes and DNA. The sample table records some 230,000 distinct CDR3 sequences; approximately 36% of these occur just once. The top ten constitute 3% to 4% of the sample.

The receptor's source is a female donor with breast cancer. Some clones in this sample may be carry-over from other donors' samples. The receptor chain draws on TRBV19 and TRBJ2-1, and possibly TRBD1, on 6 matching bases. The sequencing sample was made of axillary lymph node tissue. The CDR3 region reads CATAPQGRWNEQFF. The DNA sequence is as follows: TGTGCCACCGCCCCACAGGGCCGATGGAATGAGCAGTTCTTC.